The 4 T cell receptor beta chains presented below share a single source sample, sequenced in a study of blood T cell repertoires in COVID-19. Assay: immunoSEQ multiplex PCR; the TCRdb copy retains only in-frame clones and omits some. The data show under 60,000 clones, around 87% seen once. Specimen: peripheral blood. All receptors come from a woman aged 60-70 years with COVID-19, enrolled during active disease.

The rearrangement uses TRBV18 and TRBJ1-1; D gene uncertain. V dropped 6 bases and J dropped 8 bases, with 19 bases sitting between them. CDR3 length: 14 amino acids. Per germline, CDR1 KGHSH and CDR2 LQKENI. The DNA of the CDR3 is TGTGCCAGCTCTCATAGAGGGCCTGCGACCGAAGCTTTCTTT. It is translated as CASSHRGPATEAFF.

The gene calls are TRBV10-1 and TRBJ2-2; the D is unclear. The V gene's germline CDR1 is WNHNN and CDR2 SYGVQD (reference sequence). Trimming stripped 6 bases from V and 4 bases from J, with 12 bases between. The CDR3 runs 14 residues. The CDR3 sequence: CASSPRVGTGELFF. CDR3 coding DNA: TGCGCCAGCAGCCCCCGGGTTGGCACCGGGGAGCTGTTTTTT.

On this clone itself: Relative to the germline gene, one junction end is altered; a read error may explain this. The CDR3 nucleotides are TGTGCCAGCGGCTTACAGGCTAGCGGGAGAGCCACCGGGGAGCTGTTTTTT. Translating it yields CASGLQASGRATGELFF. The rearrangement links TRBV7-2 to TRBJ2-2; 10 bases fit TRBD2. The CDR3 loop spans 17 amino acids. Germline V gene sequence: CDR1 SGHTA, CDR2 FQGNSA.

Comments on this clone: One end of the junction is discordant with germline, which a read error may explain. The rearrangement uses TRBV7-7 and TRBJ2-5; 8 bases are a match to TRBD2. Germline CDR1 SSHAT, CDR2 FNYEAQ (reference sequence). The CDR3 runs 13 residues. The CDR3, as DNA: TGTGCTAGCAGCTTAGACGGGGGGGGGACCCAGTACTTC. Protein product: CASSLDGGGTQYF. The full variable domain, its missing parts supplied by reference TRBV7-7 and TRBJ2-5, is GAGVSQSPRYKVTKRGQDVTLRCDPISSHATLYWYQQALGQGPEFLTYFNYEAQPDKSGLPSDRFSAERPEGSISTLTIQRTEQRDSAMYRCASSLDGGGTQYFGPGTRLLVL.